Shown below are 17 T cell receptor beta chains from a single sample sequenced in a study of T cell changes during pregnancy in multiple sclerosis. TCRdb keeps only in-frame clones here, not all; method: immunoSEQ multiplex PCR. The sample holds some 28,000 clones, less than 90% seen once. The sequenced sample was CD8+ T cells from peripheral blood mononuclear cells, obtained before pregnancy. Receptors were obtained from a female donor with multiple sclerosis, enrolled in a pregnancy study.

CDR3 in DNA: TGCGCCAGCAGCTTGGTTCCAGGGGAGACCTATGGCTACACCTTC. Translated: CASSLVPGETYGYTF. The V and J genes are TRBV5-1 and TRBJ1-2; tentatively, D is TRBD1 (6 bases). Germline V CDR1 and CDR2: SGHRS, YFSETQ. This CDR3 is 15 amino acids long. V shed 0 bases and J shed 4 bases, with 13 bases lying between them.

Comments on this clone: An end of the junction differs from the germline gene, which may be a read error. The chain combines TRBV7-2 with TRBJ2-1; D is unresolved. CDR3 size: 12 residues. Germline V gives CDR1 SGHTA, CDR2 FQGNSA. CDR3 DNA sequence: TGTGCCAGCAGCTTATCCCTCTTTGAGAAGTTCTTC. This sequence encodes CASSLSLFEKFF.

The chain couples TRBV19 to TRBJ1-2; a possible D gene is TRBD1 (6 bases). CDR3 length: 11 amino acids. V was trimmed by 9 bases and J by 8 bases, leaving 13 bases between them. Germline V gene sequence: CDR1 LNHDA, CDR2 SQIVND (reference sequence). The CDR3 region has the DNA TGTGCCAGGGGGGGGCCTGGGGGCTACACCTTC. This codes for CARGGPGGYTF. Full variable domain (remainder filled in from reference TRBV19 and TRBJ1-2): DGGITQSPKYLFRKEGQNVTLSCEQNLNHDAMYWYRQDPGQGLRLIYYSQIVNDFQKGDIAEGYSVSREKKESFPLTVTSAQKNPTAFYLCARGGPGGYTFGSGTRLTVV.

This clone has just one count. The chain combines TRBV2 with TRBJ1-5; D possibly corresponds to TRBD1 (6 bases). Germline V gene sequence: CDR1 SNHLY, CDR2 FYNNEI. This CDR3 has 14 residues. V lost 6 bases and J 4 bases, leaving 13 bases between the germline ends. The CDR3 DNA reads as TGTGCCAGCAGGGCGACAGGACCGAATCAGCCCCAGCATTTT. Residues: CASRATGPNQPQHF.

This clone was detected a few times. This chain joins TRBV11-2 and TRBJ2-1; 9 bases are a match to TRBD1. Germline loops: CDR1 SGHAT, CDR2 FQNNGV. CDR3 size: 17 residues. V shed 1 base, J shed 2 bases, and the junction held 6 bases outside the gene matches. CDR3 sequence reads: CASSLAGTGKTYNEQFF. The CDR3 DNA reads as TGTGCCAGCAGCTTAGCGGGGACAGGGAAGACCTACAATGAGCAGTTCTTC.

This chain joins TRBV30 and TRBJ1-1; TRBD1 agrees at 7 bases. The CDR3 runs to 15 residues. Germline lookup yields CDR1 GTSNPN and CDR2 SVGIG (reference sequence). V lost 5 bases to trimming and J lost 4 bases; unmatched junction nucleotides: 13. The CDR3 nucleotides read TGTGCCTGGGACCCAGGGGGATCGTATTTCACTGAAGCTTTCTTT. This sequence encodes CAWDPGGSYFTEAFF.

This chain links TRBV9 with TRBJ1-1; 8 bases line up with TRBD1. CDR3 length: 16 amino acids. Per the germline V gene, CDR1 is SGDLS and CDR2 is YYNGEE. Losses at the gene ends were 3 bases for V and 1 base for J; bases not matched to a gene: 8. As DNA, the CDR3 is TGTGCCAGCAGCGCGGGATCCCAGGGGGCGAACACTGAAGCTTTCTTT. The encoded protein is CASSAGSQGANTEAFF. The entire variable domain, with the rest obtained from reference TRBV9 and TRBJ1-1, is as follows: DSGVTQTPKHLITATGQRVTLRCSPRSGDLSVYWYQQSLDQGLQFLIQYYNGEERAKGNILERFSAQQFPDLHSELNLSSLELGDSALYFCASSAGSQGANTEAFFGQGTRLTVV.

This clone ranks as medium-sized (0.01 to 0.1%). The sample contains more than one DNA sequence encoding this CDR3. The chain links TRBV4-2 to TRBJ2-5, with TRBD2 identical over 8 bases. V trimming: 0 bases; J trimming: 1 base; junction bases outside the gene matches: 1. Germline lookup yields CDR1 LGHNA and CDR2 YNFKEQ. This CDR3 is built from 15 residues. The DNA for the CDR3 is TGTGCCAGCAGCCAAGAACGGGGGGGCCAAGAGACCCAGTACTTC. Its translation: CASSQERGGQETQYF.

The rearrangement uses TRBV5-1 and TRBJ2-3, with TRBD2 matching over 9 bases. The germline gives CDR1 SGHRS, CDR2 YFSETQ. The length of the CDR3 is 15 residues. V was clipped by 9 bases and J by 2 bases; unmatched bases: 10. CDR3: CATSSGVTFTDTQYF. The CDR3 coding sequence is TGCGCCACCTCTAGCGGGGTGACTTTCACAGATACGCAGTATTTT. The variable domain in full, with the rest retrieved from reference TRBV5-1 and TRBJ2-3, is KAGVTQTPRYLIKTRGQQVTLSCSPISGHRSVSWYQQTPGQGLQFLFEYFSETQRNKGNFPGRFSGRQFSNSRSEMNVSTLELGDSALYLCATSSGVTFTDTQYFGPGTRLTVL.

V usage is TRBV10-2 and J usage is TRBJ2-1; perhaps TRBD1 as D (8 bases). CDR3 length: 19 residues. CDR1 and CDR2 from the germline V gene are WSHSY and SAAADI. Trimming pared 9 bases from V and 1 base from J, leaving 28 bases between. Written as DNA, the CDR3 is TGCGCCAGTCAGGGGGCTCCAGTTATAAGCGGGAAGTCCTACAATGAGCAGTTCTTC. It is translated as CASQGAPVISGKSYNEQFF.

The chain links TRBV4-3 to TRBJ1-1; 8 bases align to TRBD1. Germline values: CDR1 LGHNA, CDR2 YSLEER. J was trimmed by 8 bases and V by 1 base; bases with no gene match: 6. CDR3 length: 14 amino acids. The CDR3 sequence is CASSQGTGGREAFF. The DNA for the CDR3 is TGCGCCAGCAGCCAAGGCACAGGGGGAAGGGAAGCTTTCTTT.

The CDR3 DNA sequence: TGTGCCAGTAAGAGCGGGGGGCCCTCCTACAATGAGCAGTTCTTC. Its protein is CASKSGGPSYNEQFF. This rearrangement joins TRBV19 to TRBJ2-1, with 9 nucleotides matching TRBD2. The CDR3 spans 15 residues. Germline CDR1 reads LNHDA; CDR2 reads SQIVND (reference sequence). V lost 7 bases, J lost 0 bases, and 4 bases stayed unmatched.

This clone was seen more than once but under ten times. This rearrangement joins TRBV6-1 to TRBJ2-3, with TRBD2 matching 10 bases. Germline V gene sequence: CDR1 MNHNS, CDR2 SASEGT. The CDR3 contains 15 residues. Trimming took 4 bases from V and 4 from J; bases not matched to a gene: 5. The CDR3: CASSGSSGGADTQYF. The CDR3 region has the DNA TGTGCCAGCAGTGGTTCGAGCGGGGGGGCAGATACGCAGTATTTT.

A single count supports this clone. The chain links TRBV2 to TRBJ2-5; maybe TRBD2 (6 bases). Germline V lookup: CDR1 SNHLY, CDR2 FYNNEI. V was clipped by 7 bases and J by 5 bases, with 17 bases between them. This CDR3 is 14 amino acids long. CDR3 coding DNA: TGTGCCAGCACTGGGACGGACGGAGGGGAGACCCAGTACTTC. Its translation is CASTGTDGGETQYF. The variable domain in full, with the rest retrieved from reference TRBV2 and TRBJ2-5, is EPEVTQTPSHQVTQMGQEVILRCVPISNHLYFYWYRQILGQKVEFLVSFYNNEISEKSEIFDDQFSVERPDGSNFTLKIRSTKLEDSAMYFCASTGTDGGETQYFGPGTRLLVL.

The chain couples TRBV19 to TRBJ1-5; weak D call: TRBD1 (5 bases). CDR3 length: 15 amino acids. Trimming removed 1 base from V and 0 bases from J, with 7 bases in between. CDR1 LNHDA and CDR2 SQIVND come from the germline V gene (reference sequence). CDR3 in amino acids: CASSIAGYSNQPQHF. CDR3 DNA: TGTGCCAGTAGTATAGCAGGGTATAGCAATCAGCCCCAGCATTTT.

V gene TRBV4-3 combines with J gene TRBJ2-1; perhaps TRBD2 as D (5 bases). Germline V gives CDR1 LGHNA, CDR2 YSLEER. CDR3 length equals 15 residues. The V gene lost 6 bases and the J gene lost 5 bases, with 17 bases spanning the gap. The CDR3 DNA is TGCGCCAGCAGGGCCCGGAGCGGAGGCGACAATGAGCAGTTCTTC. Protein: CASRARSGGDNEQFF.

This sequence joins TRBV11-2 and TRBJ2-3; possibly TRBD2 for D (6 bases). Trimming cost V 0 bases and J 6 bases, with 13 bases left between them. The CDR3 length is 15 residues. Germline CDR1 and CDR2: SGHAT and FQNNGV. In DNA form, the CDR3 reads TGTGCCAGCAGCTTAGATCGTCCGGCGGGGGATACGCAGTATTTT. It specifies CASSLDRPAGDTQYF.